The 10 T cell receptor beta chains below were found in one sample sequenced in a study of siplizumab effects on memory and regulatory T cells. Sequenced by immunoSEQ multiplex PCR; TCRdb stores in-frame clones only, minus some. Here the sample spans approximately 75,000 clones, approximately 93% being singletons. Sequenced sample: CD8+ T cells sorted from blood. The source is a human donor in good health.

The rearrangement joins TRBV4-2 to TRBJ2-5, with D unclear. The J call may be wrong; the DNA end is better matched by TRBJ2-7. CDR1 is LGHNA, CDR2 YNFKEQ, per germline. This CDR3 region has 15 residues. The CDR3 DNA is TGTGCCAGCAGTCAGCGTGGGTCCTCAACCTACGAGCAGTACTTC. Residues: CASSQRGSSTYEQYF.

The V call is TRBV7-9, the J call TRBJ1-1; a possible D gene is TRBD1 (6 bases). V lost 3 bases and J 3 bases, leaving 11 bases between the germline ends. Germline V gives CDR1 SEHNR, CDR2 FQNEAQ (reference sequence). This CDR3 contains 14 residues. CDR3 nucleotide sequence: TGTGCCAGCAGCTTTGGGGGCGAGGACACTGAAGCTTTCTTT. Amino acids: CASSFGGEDTEAFF.

V gene TRBV11-2 combines with J gene TRBJ2-7; D might be TRBD1 (6 bases). CDR1 and CDR2 from the germline V gene are SGHAT and FQNNGV. The CDR3 has 16 residues. V lost 6 bases to trimming and J lost 5 bases, with 23 bases between them. The CDR3 DNA sequence: TGTGCCAGCAGAACCGTGGAGGACAGATGGGAACACGAGCAGTACTTC. Amino acid sequence: CASRTVEDRWEHEQYF.

Written as DNA, the CDR3 is TGTGCCAGCACCCCCTGGACAGGGGAGGTACAAGAGACCCAGTACTTC. Its protein is CASTPWTGEVQETQYF. The chain carries TRBV7-6 and TRBJ2-5, with 9 nucleotides matching TRBD1. There are 16 residues in the CDR3. Trimming at V came to 7 bases and at J to 2 bases, leaving 11 bases not matched to a gene. Germline V lookup: CDR1 SGHVS, CDR2 FNYEAQ.

This clone was counted once. The V and J genes are TRBV21-1 and TRBJ2-7; TRBD1 is the table's D call and was not checked against the DNA. TRBV21-1 is reported as a pseudogene. The CDR3 loop spans 16 amino acids. This CDR3 is CASSKGAPGGKYEQYF. CDR3 DNA sequence: TGTGCCAGCAGCAAAGGGGCTCCAGGGGGCAAATACGAGCAGTACTTC.

The chain couples TRBV7-9 to TRBJ2-3, with TRBD1 identical over 8 bases. Germline CDR1 reads SEHNR; CDR2 reads FQNEAQ (reference sequence). The CDR3 consists of 16 residues. The junction had 10 bases not matched to a gene; V was cut back by 2 bases and J by 6 bases. The CDR3 nucleotides are TGTGCCAGCAGCTTAACCCCTGGACAGGGTGAGGATACGCAGTATTTT. Translation: CASSLTPGQGEDTQYF.

The chain has TRBV9 and TRBJ2-1, with a weak D call TRBD2 (5 bases). V lost 2 bases, J lost 4 bases, and 7 bases lay in between. CDR1 is SGDLS and CDR2 is YYNGEE in the germline V gene. This CDR3 is 13 amino acids long. CDR3 sequence: CASSVPGYNEQFF. In DNA, the CDR3 is TGTGCCAGCAGCGTCCCGGGGTACAATGAGCAGTTCTTC.

This clone appeared once. The V and J genes are TRBV5-4 and TRBJ2-7, with D perhaps being TRBD1 or TRBD2 (6 bases each). V was pared by 2 bases and J by 5 bases, with 17 bases between. This CDR3 has 15 amino acids. The germline V gene has CDR1 SGHNT and CDR2 YYREEE (reference sequence). The CDR3 nucleotides read TGTGCCAGCAGCTTAGCGCCGGGGGCTGGGGACGAGCAGTACTTC. Its translation: CASSLAPGAGDEQYF. Based on the CDR3 plus reference TRBV5-4 and TRBJ2-7, the full variable domain is ETGVTQSPTHLIKTRGQQVTLRCSSQSGHNTVSWYQQALGQGPQFIFQYYREEENGRGNFPPRFSGLQFPNYSSELNVNALELDDSALYLCASSLAPGAGDEQYFGPGTRLTVT.

The gene calls are TRBV5-4 and TRBJ1-1; no clear D gene. This CDR3 spans 14 amino acids. The germline CDR1 and CDR2 sequences are SGHNT and YYREEE (reference sequence). Deletions cut 4 bases from V and 0 bases from J, with 10 bases between. CDR3 DNA: TGTGCCAGCAGCGCCGGACGGATGAACACTGAAGCTTTCTTT. The encoded protein is CASSAGRMNTEAFF.

The chain links TRBV6-5 to TRBJ2-5; 7 bases are a match to TRBD1. Per the germline V gene, CDR1 is MNHEY and CDR2 is SVGAGI. The CDR3 totals 14 residues. Trimming took 7 bases from V and 3 from J; bases not matched to a gene: 8. The CDR3 bases are TGTGCCAGCACATCCGGGACAGCAAAAGAGACCCAGTACTTC. Residues: CASTSGTAKETQYF.